This TCR beta chain appears in the sequencing data of a study of T cell changes during pregnancy in multiple sclerosis. Germline values: CDR1 SGHTA, CDR2 FQGNSA. Trimming removed 5 bases from V and 1 base from J, with 11 bases in between. CDR3 length equals 14 residues. Data came from immunoSEQ multiplex PCR; TCRdb stores just in-frame clones and leaves some out. The top ten hold 4.8% of the sample, which has more than 25,000 clones, approximately 90% seen once. Material: peripheral blood, obtained in the first trimester of pregnancy. The gene calls are TRBV7-2 and TRBJ1-1; D ambiguous. This receptor was obtained from a female donor in good health, enrolled as a control in a pregnancy study. The CDR3 nucleotides read TGTGCCAGCAGCCCCGGCCGGGGGAACACTGAAGCTTTCTTT. Translated: CASSPGRGNTEAFF.